A selection of T cell receptor beta chains follows, all from one sample in a study of blood T cell repertoires in COVID-19. Measured with immunoSEQ multiplex PCR; TCRdb has only the in-frame clones, and not every one. The sample has a few hundred thousand clones; about nine tenths are singletons. Sequenced: peripheral blood. The source of these receptors is a young man who had recovered from COVID-19. CDR3s include the opening cysteine and the closing phenylalanine or tryptophan. The D gene is left open where the match is weak. Size is omitted from some rows. Given values are once, few, many or a class for expanded clones.

12 TRBJ1-1 NA NA TRBV6-5 TGTGCCAGCAGACCCGGAGGGACTGAAGCTTTCTTT CASRPGGTEAFF
13 TRBJ2-3 NA NA TRBV11-3 TGTGCCAGCAGCGCCAGGGGGGCGGATACGCAGTATTTT CASSARGADTQYF
15 TRBJ2-5 NA once TRBV21-1 TGTGCCAGCAGGCCTATAACAGGGGTCCGAGAGACCCAGTACTTC CASRPITGVRETQYF
15 TRBJ2-7 TRBD1 NA TRBV6-4 TGTGCCAGCAGTAGAGGACAGGGAGACGCCTACGAGCAGTACTTC CASSRGQGDAYEQYF
15 TRBJ2-1 NA NA TRBV7-2 TGTGCCAGCAGCTCCCGCGGGGGCTACTACAATGAGCAGTTCTTC CASSSRGGYYNEQFF
16 TRBJ2-7 NA few TRBV7-9 TGTGCCAGCAGCCCCCGCCTGGGGGGGGCGATCTACGAGCAGTACTTC CASSPRLGGAIYEQYF
12 TRBJ2-7 NA once TRBV10-3 TGTGCCATCAGTCAGGGCTCCTACGAGCAGTACTTC CAISQGSYEQYF
15 TRBJ2-1 NA NA TRBV18 TGTGCCAGCTCGCGGGACGGAAGCTCCTACAATGAGCAGTTCTTC CASSRDGSSYNEQFF
12 TRBJ2-5 NA NA TRBV7-2 TGTGCCAGCAGCTTATTCGCGGAGACCCAGTACTTC CASSLFAETQYF
15 TRBJ1-3 NA NA TRBV5-8 TGTGCCAGCAGCCTGCAGGGCGAGGTCGGAAACACCATATATTTT CASSLQGEVGNTIYF
15 TRBJ1-4 NA NA TRBV11-2 TGTGCCAGCAGCCCACAGGGTGGGTATAATGAAAAACTGTTTTTT CASSPQGGYNEKLFF
14 TRBJ2-2 TRBD1 NA TRBV19 TGTGCCAGTATGGGGACAGCGAACACCGGGGAGCTGTTTTTT CASMGTANTGELFF
15 TRBJ1-5 NA NA TRBV11-2 TGTGCCAGCAGCCGCGGGCTAGTCAGCAATCAGCCCCAGCATTTT CASSRGLVSNQPQHF
15 TRBJ2-5 TRBD2 NA TRBV5-1 TGCGCCAGCAGCCCAGGAGCGGGGTTGGAAGAGACCCAGTACTTC CASSPGAGLEETQYF
12 TRBJ2-1 NA once TRBV11-2 TGTGCCAGCAGCTTTAGCGGCAATGAGCAGTTCTTC CASSFSGNEQFF
12 TRBJ1-2 NA once TRBV10-3 TGTGCCATTAAGCAGGGAGGCTATGGCTACACCTTC CAIKQGGYGYTF
17 TRBJ1-3 NA NA TRBV13 TGTGCCAGCAGCCCTTCGACGTCGGGCAGGGCGGGAAACACCATATATTTT CASSPSTSGRAGNTIYF
15 TRBJ1-1 NA NA TRBV9 TGTGCCAGCAGCGTAGGTCTAAAATTGAACACTGAAGCTTTCTTT CASSVGLKLNTEAFF
16 TRBJ2-5 TRBD2 once TRBV11-3 TGTGCCAGCAGCCCGGGACTAGCGGATAACCAAGAGACCCAGTACTTC CASSPGLADNQETQYF
14 TRBJ1-1 NA NA TRBV11-3 TGTGCCAGCAGCGCAGGAGGAAAGGGCACTGAAGCTTTCTTT CASSAGGKGTEAFF
15 TRBJ2-2 TRBD2 NA TRBV5-1 TGCGCCAGCAGCTTGGATGGGGGGGACACCGGGGAGCTGTTTTTT CASSLDGGDTGELFF
13 TRBJ1-1 NA NA TRBV6-4 TGTGCCAGCAGGGACGAGTACAGGGCTAAAGCTTTCTTT CASRDEYRAKAFF
16 TRBJ1-4 NA NA TRBV6-1 TGTGCCAGCAGTGAAGGGACAACATTCTACGGTGAAAAACTGTTTTTT CASSEGTTFYGEKLFF